This T cell receptor (beta chain) originates from a study of shared clonotypes between healthy human individuals. Adult donors, all healthy and HIV-negative, had no recent acute infections or vaccinations. Assay used: immunoSEQ multiplex PCR; TCRdb lists only in-frame clones, some missing. This repertoire shows 400,000 to 600,000 clones, more than 75% found once; its top ten account for less than 15%. This CDR3 spans 14 amino acids. CDR1 is KGHSH, CDR2 LQKENI, per germline. With 3 bases clipped from V and 8 bases from J, the junction kept 2 bases outside the gene matches. Sequenced sample: PBMCs. The clonotype originates from a woman aged 40 to 50 in good health. Some clones in this sample may be carry-over from other donors' samples. The chain links TRBV18 to TRBJ2-1, with 12 nucleotides matching TRBD2. The CDR3 bases are TGTGCCAGCTCACCGACTAGCGGGAGCTATGAGCAGTTCTTC. Translating gives CASSPTSGSYEQFF.